These 27 T cell receptor beta chains were all obtained from the same sample, sequenced in a study of hypomethylating agent response in myelodysplastic syndrome. The data were produced by immunoSEQ multiplex PCR, yet TCRdb's version contains in-frame clones alone and is incomplete. Counted here are around 4,000 clones, around 90% occurring once; the ten biggest clones make up about an eighth. Here the sequenced sample was bone marrow, taken before or after starting hypomethylating agent treatment for myelodysplastic syndrome (not recorded which). The origin of the receptors is a human donor with myelodysplastic syndrome.

The chain employs TRBV29-1 and TRBJ2-7; no clear D. V lost 3 bases, J lost 5 bases, and 2 bases lay in between. CDR1 SQVTM and CDR2 ANQGSEA come from the germline V gene. The CDR3 covers 9 residues. CDR3 loop: CSVDNEQYF. The DNA of the CDR3 is TGCAGCGTTGACAACGAGCAGTACTTC.

The chain is built from TRBV7-2 and TRBJ2-2; 9 positions match TRBD2. This CDR3 region has 16 residues. Germline CDR1 reads SGHTA; CDR2 reads FQGNSA. V shed 0 bases, J shed 9 bases, and the junction held 8 bases outside the gene matches. The CDR3 reads CASSLASGSRTRELFF. For the CDR3, the DNA is TGTGCCAGCAGCTTAGCTAGCGGGAGTCGGACTCGGGAGCTGTTTTTT.

The chain is built from TRBV27 and TRBJ2-1; 7 bases agree with TRBD1. Germline CDR1 and CDR2: MNHEY and SMNVEV (reference sequence). The CDR3 has 12 amino acids. V gave up 6 bases and J gave up 10 bases; unmatched junction bases: 6. The CDR3 DNA reads TGTGCCAGCAGCATCTCCAGGGGGGAGCAGTTCTTC. Translating gives CASSISRGEQFF.

The gene calls are TRBV7-2 and TRBJ2-1; D may be TRBD2 (5 bases). The V gene lost 5 bases and the J gene lost 1 base, with 12 bases spanning the gap. Germline lookup yields CDR1 SGHTA and CDR2 FQGNSA. The CDR3 has 15 amino acids. The CDR3 spells CASSPTIRSYNEQFF. DNA of the CDR3: TGTGCCAGCAGCCCGACTATCCGGTCCTACAATGAGCAGTTCTTC.

Details on this clone: This specimen includes other DNA sequences encoding the same CDR3. The chain links TRBV27 to TRBJ2-6; no clear D gene. CDR3 length equals 12 residues. The V end lost 6 bases, the J end lost 0 bases, and 0 bases lay between the germline ends. Germline V gene data show CDR1 as MNHEY and CDR2 as SMNVEV (reference sequence). Here the CDR3 reads CASSSGANVLTF. The CDR3 DNA is TGTGCCAGCAGCTCTGGGGCCAACGTCCTGACTTTC. Using reference TRBV27 and TRBJ2-6 for the parts outside the CDR3, the full variable domain is EAQVTQNPRYLITVTGKKLTVTCSQNMNHEYMSWYRQDPGLGLRQIYYSMNVEVTDKGDVPEGYKVSRKEKRNFPLILESPSPNQTSLYFCASSSGANVLTFGAGSRLTVL.

This chain uses TRBV7-8 with TRBJ1-1; D is perhaps TRBD1 (6 bases). Germline loops: CDR1 SGHVS, CDR2 FQNEAQ. Trimming stripped 4 bases from V and 2 bases from J, with 8 bases between. This CDR3 has 13 residues. The CDR3 reads CASSSDSNTEAFF. The DNA of the CDR3 is TGTGCCAGCAGCTCGGACAGTAACACTGAAGCTTTCTTT.

The rearrangement uses TRBV19 and TRBJ2-4; D is possibly TRBD1 or TRBD2 (5 bases each). CDR1 and CDR2 (germline): LNHDA, SQIVND (reference sequence). This CDR3 contains 13 residues. With 3 bases removed from V and 9 bases from J, the gap between germline ends came to 12 bases. The chain's CDR3 is CASSIEQAGIQYF. The CDR3 region has the DNA TGTGCCAGTAGTATCGAACAGGCGGGCATTCAGTACTTC.

The gene calls are TRBV28 and TRBJ1-1, with 9 bases lining up with TRBD1. The CDR3 covers 13 residues. The germline gives CDR1 MDHEN, CDR2 SYDVKM. Unmatched junction bases numbered 6, after V lost 1 base and J lost 12 bases. The chain's CDR3 is CASSLLQGAATFF. Written as DNA, the CDR3 is TGTGCCAGCAGTTTATTACAGGGGGCGGCGACTTTCTTT.

V is TRBV29-1 and J is TRBJ1-1; the match to TRBD1 covers 8 bases. V lost 5 bases and J lost 11; bases outside the gene matches: 4. CDR3 length: 10 residues. Germline CDR1 is SQVTM and CDR2 is ANQGSEA. CDR3 nucleotide sequence: TGCAGCGTTCTACAGGGGGGGGCTTTCTTT. Its protein product is CSVLQGGAFF.

The chain links TRBV5-4 to TRBJ2-7; 14 bases are a match to TRBD2. Germline CDR1 is SGHNT and CDR2 is YYREEE (reference sequence). The CDR3 sequence is 16 residues long. With 4 bases clipped from V and 0 bases from J, the junction kept 3 bases outside the gene matches. The CDR3 sequence is CASSAGLAGVSYEQYF. CDR3 DNA: TGTGCCAGCAGCGCGGGACTAGCGGGAGTCTCCTACGAGCAGTACTTC.

This chain uses TRBV6-1 with TRBJ2-2, with D perhaps given as TRBD1 or TRBD2 (5 bases each). Trimming left V 8 bases short and J 0 bases short, with 10 bases between. The CDR3 consists of 14 residues. Looked up from germline, CDR1 is MNHNS and CDR2 is SASEGT. The CDR3 DNA reads TGTGCCAGCGGGGGAACTTCGAACACCGGGGAGCTGTTTTTT. Encoded protein: CASGGTSNTGELFF.

This clone was seen a handful of times. V and J are TRBV28 and TRBJ2-1; no firm D call. The germline CDR1 and CDR2 sequences are MDHEN and SYDVKM. The V and J ends lost 6 bases and 10 bases respectively, with 7 bases between them. CDR3 length equals 10 residues. The CDR3 nucleotides are TGTGCCAGCAGGGGTCGGGAGCAGTTCTTC. It yields the protein CASRGREQFF.

The gene calls are TRBV5-4 and TRBJ2-1, with D tentatively TRBD2 (7 bases). Germline CDR1 reads SGHNT; CDR2 reads YYREEE (reference sequence). The CDR3 consists of 15 residues. Trimming stripped 2 bases from V and 5 bases from J, with 14 bases between. CDR3 region: CASSFVAGANNEQFF. Here the CDR3 DNA reads TGTGCCAGCAGCTTCGTTGCGGGGGCCAACAATGAGCAGTTCTTC.

J is TRBJ1-5 and V is TRBV5-6; the match to TRBD1 covers 9 bases. Looked up from germline, CDR1 is SGHDT and CDR2 is YYEEEE. The CDR3 has 18 residues. The trim removed 4 bases at V and 4 bases at J, leaving 15 bases unmatched. As DNA, the CDR3 is TGTGCCAGCAGCCCCGGGACAGGGAGACTTGGTGGGAATCAGCCCCAGCATTTT. It specifies CASSPGTGRLGGNQPQHF.

The chain employs TRBV6-6 and TRBJ1-1; perhaps TRBD1 as D (6 bases). The germline V and J ends were trimmed by 2 bases and 1 base, with 11 bases remaining between them. From germline, CDR1 is MNHNY and CDR2 SVGAGI (reference sequence). The CDR3 has 15 residues. DNA for the CDR3: TGTGCCAGCAGTTACGGAGACAGGAGGAACACTGAAGCTTTCTTT. The encoded protein is CASSYGDRRNTEAFF.

The chain links TRBV19 to TRBJ2-2, with D unresolved. The CDR3 length is 14 residues. The V gene lost 5 bases and the J gene lost 7 bases, with 14 bases spanning the gap. The germline gives CDR1 LNHDA, CDR2 SQIVND (reference sequence). CDR3 nucleotides: TGTGCCAGTAGTCTACGGACGGAAATCGGGGAGCTGTTTTTT. This encodes CASSLRTEIGELFF.

The rearrangement joins TRBV6-1 to TRBJ1-3; no definite D call. Germline loops: CDR1 MNHNS, CDR2 SASEGT. With 5 bases removed from V and 4 bases from J, the gap between germline ends came to 15 bases. This CDR3 is 15 amino acids long. The CDR3 reads CASSSEGTRGNTIYF. The CDR3 nucleotides are TGTGCCAGCAGTTCGGAGGGTACGCGGGGAAACACCATATATTTT.

V and J are TRBV6-1 and TRBJ2-3, with 9 positions matching TRBD2. CDR3 size: 18 residues. Germline V CDR1 and CDR2: MNHNS, SASEGT. Unmatched junction bases numbered 10, after V lost 2 bases and J lost 1 base. This chain's CDR3 is CASSELAGGLGGTDTQYF. The CDR3 bases are TGTGCCAGCAGTGAACTTGCGGGAGGGCTGGGTGGCACAGATACGCAGTATTTT.

V gene TRBV15 combines with J gene TRBJ2-1, with D possibly TRBD2 on 6 matching bases. From germline, CDR1 is LNHNV and CDR2 YYDKDF (reference sequence). The CDR3 runs to 14 residues. The germline V and J ends were trimmed by 8 bases and 5 bases, with 16 bases remaining between them. The CDR3 sequence: CATQGLAPHNEQFF. Here the CDR3 DNA reads TGTGCCACCCAGGGTCTAGCGCCCCACAATGAGCAGTTCTTC.

The table lists this clone with a few counts. The chain carries TRBV27 and TRBJ2-3; D might be TRBD1 or TRBD2, each matching 5 bases. Germline assignment: CDR1 MNHEY and CDR2 SMNVEV (reference sequence). V was cut by 7 bases and J by 1 base, with 21 bases left in between. This CDR3 is built from 17 residues. The CDR3 spells CASTTLGTKAGTDTQYF. In nucleotides, the CDR3 is TGTGCCAGCACCACCCTCGGGACCAAAGCCGGCACAGATACGCAGTATTTT.

The rearrangement joins TRBV6-1 to TRBJ2-1; the match to TRBD2 covers 14 bases. CDR1 is MNHNS, CDR2 SASEGT, per germline. V shed 3 bases, J shed 12 bases, and the junction held 10 bases outside the gene matches. The CDR3 sequence is 16 residues long. Written as DNA, the CDR3 is TGTGCCAGCAGTGATTTTCGACTAGCGGGAGGGGGAGTGCAGTTCTTC. It encodes CASSDFRLAGGGVQFF.

For the CDR3, the DNA is TGTGCCAGCAGCCCGAATCTTCTAGGAACCGGGGAGCTGTTTTTT. It translates to CASSPNLLGTGELFF. The V gene is TRBV7-8, the J gene TRBJ2-2; D uncertain. Per the germline V gene, CDR1 is SGHVS and CDR2 is FQNEAQ. The CDR3 runs to 15 residues. Trimming removed 5 bases at V and 5 bases at J, with 15 bases between.

This rearrangement joins TRBV9 to TRBJ1-3; tentatively, D is TRBD1 (5 bases). In germline, CDR1 is SGDLS, CDR2 YYNGEE. CDR3 length: 17 residues. V was cut by 4 bases and J by 0 bases, with 17 bases left in between. CDR3 in DNA: TGTGCCAGCAGCCTTGGGACCTCAGGAGGCTCTGGAAACACCATATATTTT. Its protein is CASSLGTSGGSGNTIYF.

The V gene is TRBV19, the J gene TRBJ1-4; 7 nucleotides line up with TRBD1. CDR1 is LNHDA and CDR2 is SQIVND in the germline V gene (reference sequence). The CDR3 has 16 residues. Trimming took 3 bases from V and 0 from J; bases not matched to a gene: 4. CDR3 bases: TGTGCCAGTAGTATGAGGGACAGAGCAACTAATGAAAAACTGTTTTTT. Protein product: CASSMRDRATNEKLFF.

The chain couples TRBV7-9 to TRBJ2-7, with TRBD1 identical over 10 bases. J was trimmed by 3 bases and V by 6 bases; bases with no gene match: 11. From germline, CDR1 is SEHNR and CDR2 FQNEAQ (reference sequence). This CDR3 comprises 16 residues. The CDR3 here is CASRRAGTGELYEQYF. The CDR3 region has the DNA TGTGCCAGCAGGCGTGCCGGGACAGGGGAACTCTACGAGCAGTACTTC. Combining the CDR3 with reference TRBV7-9 and TRBJ2-7 gives the whole variable domain DTGVSQNPRHKITKRGQNVTFRCDPISEHNRLYWYRQTLGQGPEFLTYFQNEAQLEKSRLLSDRFSAERPKGSFSTLEIQRTEQGDSAMYLCASRRAGTGELYEQYFGPGTRLTVT.

V gene TRBV6-5 combines with J gene TRBJ2-7; TRBD2 is a possible D gene (7 bases). Germline V lookup: CDR1 MNHEY, CDR2 SVGAGI. This CDR3 spans 16 amino acids. Trimming removed 0 bases at V and 4 bases at J, with 16 bases between. The CDR3 spells CASSYSRAGEGYEQYF. CDR3 in DNA: TGTGCCAGCAGTTACTCGAGGGCAGGGGAGGGTTACGAGCAGTACTTC.

This chain joins TRBV7-8 and TRBJ1-5; the D is unclear. V was pared by 6 bases and J by 0 bases, with 9 bases between. Germline assignment: CDR1 SGHVS and CDR2 FQNEAQ. This CDR3 comprises 14 residues. CDR3 amino acids: CASRLGSSNQPQHF. For the CDR3, the DNA is TGTGCCAGCAGGTTGGGCAGTAGCAATCAGCCCCAGCATTTT. The variable domain in full, completed from reference TRBV7-8 and TRBJ1-5, reads GAGVSQSPRYKVAKRGQDVALRCDPISGHVSLFWYQQALGQGPEFLTYFQNEAQLDKSGLPSDRFFAERPEGSVSTLKIQRTQQEDSAVYLCASRLGSSNQPQHFGDGTRLSIL.